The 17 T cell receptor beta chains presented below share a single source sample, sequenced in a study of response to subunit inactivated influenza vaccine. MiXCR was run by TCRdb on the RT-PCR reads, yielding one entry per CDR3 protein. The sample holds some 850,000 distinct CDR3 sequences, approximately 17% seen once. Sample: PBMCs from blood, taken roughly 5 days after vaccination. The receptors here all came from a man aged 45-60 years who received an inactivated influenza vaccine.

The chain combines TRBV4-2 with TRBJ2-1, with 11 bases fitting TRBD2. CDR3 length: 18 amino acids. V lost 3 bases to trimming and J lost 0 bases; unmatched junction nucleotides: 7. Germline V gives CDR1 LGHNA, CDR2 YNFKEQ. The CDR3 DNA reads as TGTGCCAGCAGCCAGGCTAGCGGGGGGTTCAGCTCCTACAATGAGCAGTTCTTC. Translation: CASSQASGGFSSYNEQFF.

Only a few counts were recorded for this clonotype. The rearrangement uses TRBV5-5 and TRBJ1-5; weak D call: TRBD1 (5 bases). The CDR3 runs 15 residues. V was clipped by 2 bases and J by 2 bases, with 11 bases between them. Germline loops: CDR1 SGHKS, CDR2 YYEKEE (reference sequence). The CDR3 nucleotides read TGTGCCAGCAGCTTTTTGGTGGGGGGCAATCAGCCCCAGCATTTT. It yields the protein CASSFLVGGNQPQHF.

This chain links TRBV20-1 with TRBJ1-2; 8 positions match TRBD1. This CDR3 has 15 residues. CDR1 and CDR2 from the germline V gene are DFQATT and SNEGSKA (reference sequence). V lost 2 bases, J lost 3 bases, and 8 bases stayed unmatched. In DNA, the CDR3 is TGCAGTGCTAGACGCTCAAACAGGGGGTACTATGGCTACACCTTC. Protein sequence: CSARRSNRGYYGYTF.

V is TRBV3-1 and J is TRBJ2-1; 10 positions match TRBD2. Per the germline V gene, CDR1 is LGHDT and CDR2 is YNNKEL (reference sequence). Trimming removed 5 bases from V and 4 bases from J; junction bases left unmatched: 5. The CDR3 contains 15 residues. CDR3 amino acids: CASSRELAGYNEQFF. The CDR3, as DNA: TGTGCCAGCAGCAGAGAACTAGCGGGGTACAATGAGCAGTTCTTC.

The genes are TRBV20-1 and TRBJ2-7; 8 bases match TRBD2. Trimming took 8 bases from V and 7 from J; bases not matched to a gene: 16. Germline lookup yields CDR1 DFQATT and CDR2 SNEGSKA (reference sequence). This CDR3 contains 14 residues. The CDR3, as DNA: TGCAGTTCCCCACTGGAGCGGGGGCCCGGGGAGCAGTACTTC. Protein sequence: CSSPLERGPGEQYF.

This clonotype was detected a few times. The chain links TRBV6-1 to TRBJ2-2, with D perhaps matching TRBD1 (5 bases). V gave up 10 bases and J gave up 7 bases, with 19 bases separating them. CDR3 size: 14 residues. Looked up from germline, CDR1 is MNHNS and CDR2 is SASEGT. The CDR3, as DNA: TGTGCCACCCGACAGTCCATAGCAGTCGGGGAGCTGTTTTTT. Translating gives CATRQSIAVGELFF.

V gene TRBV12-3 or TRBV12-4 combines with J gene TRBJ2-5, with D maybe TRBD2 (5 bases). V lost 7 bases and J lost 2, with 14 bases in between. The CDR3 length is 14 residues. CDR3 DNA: TGTGCCAGCACCATGTCCCGGACTCAAGAGACCCAGTACTTC. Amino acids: CASTMSRTQETQYF.

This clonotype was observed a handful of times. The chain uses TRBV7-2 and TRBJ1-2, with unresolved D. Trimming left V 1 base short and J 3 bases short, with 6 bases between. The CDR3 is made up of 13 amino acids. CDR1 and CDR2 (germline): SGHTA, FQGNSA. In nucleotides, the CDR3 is TGTGCCAGCAGCTTAGTGACGGACTATGGCTACACCTTC. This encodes CASSLVTDYGYTF.

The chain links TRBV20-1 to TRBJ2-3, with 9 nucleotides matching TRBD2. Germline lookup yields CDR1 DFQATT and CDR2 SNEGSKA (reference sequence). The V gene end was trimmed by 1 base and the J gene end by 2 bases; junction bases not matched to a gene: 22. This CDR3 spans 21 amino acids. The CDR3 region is CSARAHILLAGGPRSTDTQYF. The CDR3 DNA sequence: TGCAGTGCTAGAGCCCACATTTTGCTGGCGGGAGGGCCTCGTTCCACAGATACGCAGTATTTT.

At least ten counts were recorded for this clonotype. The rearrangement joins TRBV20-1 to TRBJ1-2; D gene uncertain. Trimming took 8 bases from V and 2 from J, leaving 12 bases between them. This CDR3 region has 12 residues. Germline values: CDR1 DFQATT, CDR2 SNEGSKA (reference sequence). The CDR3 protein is CSRRGRNYGYTF. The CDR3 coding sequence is TGCAGTCGCCGCGGCCGAAACTATGGCTACACCTTC.

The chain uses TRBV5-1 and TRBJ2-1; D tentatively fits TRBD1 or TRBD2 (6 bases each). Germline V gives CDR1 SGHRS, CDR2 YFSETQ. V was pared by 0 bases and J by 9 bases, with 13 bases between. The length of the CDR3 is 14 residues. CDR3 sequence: CASSLGNREAEQFF. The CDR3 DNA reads TGCGCCAGCAGCTTGGGGAACAGGGAGGCTGAGCAGTTCTTC.

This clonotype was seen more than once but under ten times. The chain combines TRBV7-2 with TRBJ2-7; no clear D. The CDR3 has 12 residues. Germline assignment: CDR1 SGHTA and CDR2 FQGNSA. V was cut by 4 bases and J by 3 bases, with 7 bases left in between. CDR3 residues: CASSYNIYEQYF. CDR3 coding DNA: TGTGCCAGCAGCTACAATATCTACGAGCAGTACTTC.

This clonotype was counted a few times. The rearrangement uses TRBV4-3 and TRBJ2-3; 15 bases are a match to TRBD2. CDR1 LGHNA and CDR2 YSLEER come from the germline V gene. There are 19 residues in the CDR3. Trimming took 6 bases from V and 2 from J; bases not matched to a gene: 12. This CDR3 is CASSRGLAGGPSITDTQYF. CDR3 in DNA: TGCGCCAGCAGTCGCGGACTAGCGGGAGGGCCGAGTATCACAGATACGCAGTATTTT.

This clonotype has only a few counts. CDR3 DNA: TGCGCCAGCAGCTTGGCCTCGGCGGGAGGCCCTGAGGAGCAGTACTTC. Its protein is CASSLASAGGPEEQYF. This chain uses TRBV5-1 with TRBJ2-7; 8 nucleotides align to TRBD2. Germline values: CDR1 SGHRS, CDR2 YFSETQ. The CDR3 consists of 16 residues. Trimming cost V 0 bases and J 7 bases; bases outside gene matches: 12.

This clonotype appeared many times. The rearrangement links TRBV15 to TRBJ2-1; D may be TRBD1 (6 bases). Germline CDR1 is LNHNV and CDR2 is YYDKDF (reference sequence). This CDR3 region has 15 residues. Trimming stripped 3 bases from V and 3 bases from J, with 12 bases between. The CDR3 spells CATSSKGHYYNEQFF. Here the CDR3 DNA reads TGTGCCACCAGCAGCAAGGGACACTACTACAATGAGCAGTTCTTC.

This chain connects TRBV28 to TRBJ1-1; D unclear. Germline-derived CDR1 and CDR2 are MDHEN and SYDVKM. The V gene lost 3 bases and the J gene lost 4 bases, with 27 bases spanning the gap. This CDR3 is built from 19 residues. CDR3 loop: CASSFGIAGLWERATEAFF. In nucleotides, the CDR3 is TGTGCCAGCAGTTTTGGGATTGCCGGACTCTGGGAGAGGGCCACTGAAGCTTTCTTT.

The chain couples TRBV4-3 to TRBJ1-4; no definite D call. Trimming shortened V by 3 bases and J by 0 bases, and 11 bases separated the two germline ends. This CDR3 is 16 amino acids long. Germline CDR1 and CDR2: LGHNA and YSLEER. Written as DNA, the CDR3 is TGCGCCAGCAGCCATGGAACAGCTCCAACTAATGAAAAACTGTTTTTT. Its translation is CASSHGTAPTNEKLFF.